The 7 T cell receptor beta chains in this list originate from one sample, sequenced in a study of cytomegalovirus exposure and HLA in healthy donors (dated by TCRdb to the late 2010s). Libraries came from the immunoSEQ multiplex PCR assay. A mixture of 60 forward primers for TCR Vbeta segments and 13 reverse primers for TCR Jbeta segments was used in the multiplex PCR. Drawn from immuneACCESS, this table holds only the in-frame rearrangements with V and J called that TCRdb kept. Clones are partly lost; checked studies trace under half to an unresolved V gene and leave the rest unexplained. The sample profile shows 130,000 to 150,000 clones; around 84% of them were found once. Clones ranked in the top ten supply about 3% of the sample. Material: PBMCs. The source of these receptors is a man between 35 and 55 years old in good health and CMV-seropositive.

The chain links TRBV5-4 to TRBJ2-7, with 9 bases aligning to TRBD1. The ends lost 4 bases at V and 6 bases at J; junction bases unmatched: 14. This CDR3 has 16 residues. Germline-derived CDR1 and CDR2 are SGHNT and YYREEE (reference sequence). CDR3: CASSRGGTGRVREQYF. The CDR3 DNA sequence: TGTGCCAGCAGCCGAGGGGGGACAGGGCGAGTACGCGAGCAGTACTTC.

The V call is TRBV7-9, the J call TRBJ2-1; D is perhaps TRBD1 (6 bases). Trimming pared 5 bases from V and 9 bases from J, leaving 17 bases between. This CDR3 region has 14 residues. Germline V gene data show CDR1 as SEHNR and CDR2 as FQNEAQ (reference sequence). The CDR3 DNA is TGTGCCAGCAGCCCCTTTCTTGGCAGGGGTGAGCAGTTCTTC. Translation: CASSPFLGRGEQFF.

The V and J genes are TRBV6-5 and TRBJ2-1; 7 bases agree with TRBD2. This CDR3 has 15 residues. CDR1 is MNHEY, CDR2 SVGAGI, per germline. V lost 7 bases, J lost 5 bases, and 11 bases stayed unmatched. CDR3: CASTASELANNEQFF. In DNA form, the CDR3 reads TGTGCCAGCACCGCGTCCGAACTAGCGAACAATGAGCAGTTCTTC.

The chain has TRBV18 and TRBJ1-1; 8 bases match TRBD1. Trimming took 6 bases from V and 4 from J; bases not matched to a gene: 13. The germline gives CDR1 KGHSH, CDR2 LQKENI. The CDR3 covers 16 residues. CDR3 in amino acids: CASSPMRTGTSTEAFF. Written as DNA, the CDR3 is TGTGCCAGCTCCCCGATGAGGACAGGGACGAGCACTGAAGCTTTCTTT.

The genes are TRBV30 and TRBJ2-3; 7 bases are shared with TRBD1. V dropped 5 bases and J dropped 9; count of bases not matched to a gene: 14. This CDR3 comprises 14 residues. Germline V gene sequence: CDR1 GTSNPN, CDR2 SVGIG (reference sequence). CDR3 region: CAWGQTGSLGTQYF. The CDR3 coding sequence is TGTGCCTGGGGTCAGACAGGGTCCCTAGGCACGCAGTATTTT.

This chain uses TRBV9 with TRBJ1-4; D unresolved. The germline CDR1 and CDR2 sequences are SGDLS and YYNGEE. V was trimmed by 3 bases and J by 4 bases, leaving 10 bases between them. The CDR3 extends over 14 amino acids. This CDR3 reads CASSGSESNEKLFF. CDR3 in DNA: TGTGCCAGCAGCGGTTCCGAGAGTAATGAAAAACTGTTTTTT.

V usage is TRBV9 and J usage is TRBJ2-1; 10 nucleotides align to TRBD2. J gave up 2 bases and V 1 base, and 3 bases lay outside the gene matches. This CDR3 is 16 amino acids long. Germline values: CDR1 SGDLS, CDR2 YYNGEE. The CDR3 loop reads CASSVTGTSAYNEQFF. CDR3 nucleotide sequence: TGTGCCAGCAGCGTAACCGGGACTAGCGCCTACAATGAGCAGTTCTTC.